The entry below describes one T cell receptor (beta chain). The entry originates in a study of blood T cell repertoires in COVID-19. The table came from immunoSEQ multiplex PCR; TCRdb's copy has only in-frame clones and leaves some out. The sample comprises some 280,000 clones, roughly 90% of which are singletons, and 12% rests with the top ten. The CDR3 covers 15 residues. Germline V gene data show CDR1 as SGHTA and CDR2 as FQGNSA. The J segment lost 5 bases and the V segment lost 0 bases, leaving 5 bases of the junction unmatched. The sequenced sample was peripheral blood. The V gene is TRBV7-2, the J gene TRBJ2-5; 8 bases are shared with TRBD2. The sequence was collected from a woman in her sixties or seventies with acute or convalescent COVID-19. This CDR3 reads CASSLAAGEAETQYF. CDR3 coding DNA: TGTGCCAGCAGCTTAGCAGCGGGAGAGGCCGAGACCCAGTACTTC.